This paragraph covers one T cell receptor (beta chain) sequence. No antigen is known for it. The treatment: 19 received Ad26.COV2.S at low or high dose, single or two shots; 5 received placebo; per-sample allocation not given. Following the first vaccine or placebo injection, samples were taken on day 63. CDR3 length equals 12 residues. Per germline, CDR1 SNHLY and CDR2 FYNNEI. Trimming took 4 bases from V and 5 from J, leaving 5 bases between them. Repertoires were generated with immunoSEQ multiplex PCR, while TCRdb's copy carries only in-frame clones and drops some. This table holds about 250,000 clones, around 87% found once. The record originates from a study of Ad26.COV2.S vaccination and SARS-CoV-2 variants. Looking at the study overall: Donor got 5x10^10 or 1x10^11 viral particles of Ad26.COV2.S. General study findings and limits: Estimates derived from TCR breadth and depth analyses may have underestimated total T cell responses. Recipients of vaccine and of placebo showed similar breadth of their non-spike TCR repertoires.

This receptor was identified in a person between 18 and 65 years old who received the Ad26.COV2.S COVID-19 vaccine or a placebo. Source: peripheral blood, taken in a trial of Ad26.COV2.S vaccine versus placebo. This chain connects TRBV2 to TRBJ2-2; no clear D gene. The CDR3 spells CASSVETGELFF. The CDR3 region has the DNA TGTGCCAGCAGTGTGGAGACCGGGGAGCTGTTTTTT.